Each of the 28 T cell receptor beta chains below was sequenced from the same sample in a study of blood T cells in healthy people across ages (dated by TCRdb to about 2015). The library was built by means of 5' RACE. Data came from an Illumina HiSeq 2500. The second PCR ran for about 7 to 11 cycles and used a J-beta primer mix along with a sample-barcoded 5' primer. TCRdb's own reprocessing of the public reads used fastp at Q25 and MiXCR and kept productive beta chains. Rows merge per CDR3 protein into single entries with the most common DNA and genes. This sample has roughly 1,800,000 distinct CDR3 sequences in its table, and just under 50% of those were observed once. Of the sample, approximately 2.1% falls within the top ten clones. Input material: blood. The source of these receptors is a woman in her thirties or forties in good health.

This clonotype was counted once. This chain joins TRBV28 and TRBJ2-7; the D is unclear. Trimming removed 5 bases at V and 4 bases at J, with 18 bases between. In germline, CDR1 is MDHEN, CDR2 SYDVKM. This CDR3 is built from 15 residues. The CDR3 spells CASSPPGFQAYEQYF. DNA of the CDR3: TGTGCCAGCAGTCCCCCCGGGTTCCAAGCGTACGAGCAGTACTTC.

The genes are TRBV29-1 and TRBJ2-3; 13 bases are a match to TRBD2. With V trimmed by 1 base and J by 2 bases, 9 bases remained unmatched. Germline CDR1 SQVTM, CDR2 ANQGSEA. The CDR3 is made up of 18 amino acids. CDR3 DNA: TGCAGCGTTGAAGGGGGACTAGCGGGGTGGGGACCCACAGATACGCAGTATTTT. Translating gives CSVEGGLAGWGPTDTQYF.

J is TRBJ1-2 and V is TRBV20-1, with D tentatively TRBD1 (5 bases). CDR3 length: 13 amino acids. The germline V and J ends were trimmed by 3 bases and 12 bases, with 20 bases remaining between them. CDR1 and CDR2 from the germline V gene are DFQATT and SNEGSKA (reference sequence). The CDR3 loop is CSASGGEAVQDTF. The CDR3 nucleotides are TGCAGTGCTAGTGGGGGAGAAGCAGTTCAGGACACCTTC.

This clonotype was detected only a few times. V and J are TRBV29-1 and TRBJ2-1; tentative D call: TRBD1 (6 bases). The J call is doubtful: the DNA matches TRBJ2-7 better. The CDR3 loop spans 13 amino acids. Germline lookup yields CDR1 SQVTM and CDR2 ANQGSEA. The CDR3 nucleotides are TGCAGCGTTGAAATTACCAGGGGCAATGAGCAGTACTTC. Encoded protein: CSVEITRGNEQYF.

V and J are TRBV29-1 and TRBJ1-2, with 8 bases aligning to TRBD1. Per the germline V gene, CDR1 is SQVTM and CDR2 is ANQGSEA. This CDR3 contains 13 residues. J lost 9 bases, V lost 3 bases, and 9 bases had no gene match. The CDR3 protein is CSVEGQGAESYTF. The CDR3 DNA follows: TGCAGCGTTGAGGGGCAGGGGGCTGAAAGCTACACCTTC.

V gene TRBV29-1 combines with J gene TRBJ1-2; D uncertain. The V gene lost 4 bases and the J gene lost 5 bases, with 11 bases spanning the gap. This CDR3 has 12 amino acids. The germline gives CDR1 SQVTM, CDR2 ANQGSEA. CDR3 sequence reads: CSVATLRYGYTF. CDR3 DNA sequence: TGCAGCGTTGCGACCCTTAGGTATGGCTACACCTTC.

This clonotype was observed a few times. V usage is TRBV28 and J usage is TRBJ1-1; D is perhaps TRBD1 (5 bases). V lost 4 bases to trimming and J lost 3 bases, with 6 bases between them. The germline CDR1 and CDR2 sequences are MDHEN and SYDVKM. The CDR3 covers 12 residues. Here the CDR3 DNA reads TGTGCCAGCAGTTCAGGGTACACTGAAGCTTTCTTT. It codes for CASSSGYTEAFF.

Here the CDR3 reads CASSQLGAGGETQYF. CDR3 in DNA: TGTGCCAGCAGCCAACTCGGGGCGGGAGGGGAGACCCAGTACTTC. The chain joins TRBV3-1 to TRBJ2-7; TRBD2 agrees at 9 bases. With the DNA end fitting TRBJ2-5 better, the J assignment may be wrong. This CDR3 comprises 15 residues. Germline V lookup: CDR1 LGHDT, CDR2 YNNKEL (reference sequence).

The chain combines TRBV10-3 with TRBJ2-7; a possible D gene is TRBD2 (6 bases). Trimming left V 0 bases short and J 6 bases short, with 12 bases between. CDR1 and CDR2 (germline): ENHRY, SYGVKD. The CDR3 consists of 14 residues. In DNA form, the CDR3 reads TGTGCCATCAGTGAGTCGGGGGGTACGGGCGAGCAGTACTTC. This encodes CAISESGGTGEQYF.

The chain joins TRBV15 to TRBJ2-3; 14 bases map to TRBD2. Germline-derived CDR1 and CDR2 are LNHNV and YYDKDF (reference sequence). J gave up 1 base and V 3 bases, and 6 bases lay outside the gene matches. The CDR3 extends over 18 amino acids. The CDR3 region is CATSSTKGLAGGTDTQYF. Here the CDR3 DNA reads TGTGCCACCAGCAGTACTAAGGGACTAGCGGGGGGCACAGATACGCAGTATTTT.

This clonotype was picked up a small number of times. This chain connects TRBV6-6 to TRBJ1-2, with 9 bases matching TRBD1. In germline, CDR1 is MNHNY, CDR2 SVGAGI (reference sequence). The CDR3 is 16 residues long. J gave up 4 bases and V 0 bases, and 6 bases lay outside the gene matches. The CDR3 loop is CASSYSPGQGSYGYTF. CDR3 nucleotides: TGTGCCAGCAGTTACTCACCGGGACAGGGCTCCTATGGCTACACCTTC.

The DNA of the CDR3 is TGTGCCAGCAGCTCCTCCTGGGACGGGGTGCTTCGGGAGACCCAGTACTTC. Encoded protein: CASSSSWDGVLRETQYF. J is TRBJ2-7 and V is TRBV5-6, with D perhaps matching TRBD1 or TRBD2 (5 bases each). With the DNA end fitting TRBJ2-5 better, the J assignment may be wrong. CDR3 size: 17 residues. Germline CDR1 reads SGHDT; CDR2 reads YYEEEE.

V is TRBV20-1 and J is TRBJ2-3, with D perhaps being TRBD1 or TRBD2 (5 bases each). The CDR3 consists of 13 residues. V was pared by 3 bases and J by 6 bases, with 13 bases between. The germline V gene has CDR1 DFQATT and CDR2 SNEGSKA (reference sequence). The CDR3 nucleotides are TGCAGTGCTAGTCGGGGCCAAGTGGATACGCAGTATTTT. Translated: CSASRGQVDTQYF.

Only a few counts were recorded for this clonotype. This chain joins TRBV28 and TRBJ2-7; D is unresolved. The CDR3 covers 11 residues. The germline V gene has CDR1 MDHEN and CDR2 SYDVKM. Trimming shortened V by 6 bases and J by 5 bases, and 8 bases separated the two germline ends. The CDR3 loop is CASRGYNEQYF. The CDR3 nucleotides are TGTGCCAGCAGGGGGTACAACGAGCAGTACTTC.

The chain employs TRBV12-3 or TRBV12-4 and TRBJ2-1; 10 positions match TRBD2. Germline trimming cut 4 bases from V and 0 bases from J; bases unmatched to any gene: 12. The CDR3 spans 19 residues. The CDR3 sequence is CASSYRGSGGPGSYNEQFF. The CDR3 coding sequence is TGTGCCAGCAGTTATAGAGGTAGCGGGGGGCCCGGCTCCTACAATGAGCAGTTCTTC.

This clonotype was detected many times. This CDR3 is CASSRGLALVEQFF. DNA for the CDR3: TGCGCCAGCAGCCGCGGACTAGCCCTAGTGGAGCAGTTCTTC. The chain uses TRBV4-1 and TRBJ2-1; TRBD2 matches 8 bases. CDR3 length: 14 residues. In germline, CDR1 is MGHRA, CDR2 YSYEKL. After removal of 4 bases from V and 10 bases from J, the junction contained 9 bases not matched to a gene.

V is TRBV29-1 and J is TRBJ2-5; no clear D gene. CDR1 SQVTM and CDR2 ANQGSEA come from the germline V gene. The V end was cut by 6 bases, the J end by 4 bases, with 12 bases between. The CDR3 has 12 amino acids. The DNA of the CDR3 is TGCAGCGTAGAGATTCCGGGAGAGACCCAGTACTTC. This codes for CSVEIPGETQYF.

The chain has TRBV7-9 and TRBJ2-7; no clear D. Per germline, CDR1 SEHNR and CDR2 FQNEAQ (reference sequence). The length of the CDR3 is 13 residues. V lost 1 base, J lost 7 bases, and 11 bases lay in between. The CDR3 DNA reads TGTGCCAGCAGCTTAGGGTACCTCTGGGAGCAGTACTTC. Protein sequence: CASSLGYLWEQYF.

V and J are TRBV6-6 and TRBJ1-6; D gene ambiguous. The germline V gene has CDR1 MNHNY and CDR2 SVGAGI (reference sequence). The V gene lost 6 bases and the J gene lost 0 bases, with 9 bases spanning the gap. The CDR3 spans 15 residues. The CDR3 protein is CASSNNLSYNSPLHF. CDR3 in DNA: TGTGCCAGCAGCAATAATCTCTCCTATAATTCACCCCTCCACTTT.

The rearrangement uses TRBV9 and TRBJ1-2; unclear D gene. Germline V gives CDR1 SGDLS, CDR2 YYNGEE. V was shortened by 6 bases and J by 8 bases, with 8 bases between the two germline ends. This CDR3 has 10 amino acids. The CDR3 nucleotides read TGTGCCAGCAAAAAGGAGGGCTACACCTTC. Translated: CASKKEGYTF.

This clonotype was detected a few times. V is TRBV20-1 and J is TRBJ2-5; the D call may be TRBD1 or TRBD2 (6 bases each). Germline values: CDR1 DFQATT, CDR2 SNEGSKA (reference sequence). This CDR3 region has 16 residues. V lost 4 bases to trimming and J lost 4 bases, with 22 bases between them. CDR3: CSATPLGGQRLETQYF. The DNA for the CDR3 is TGCAGTGCTACCCCGTTGGGGGGCCAGCGGTTAGAGACCCAGTACTTC.

J is TRBJ2-1 and V is TRBV12-3 or TRBV12-4, with 7 bases fitting TRBD2. Trimming removed 1 base from V and 9 bases from J; junction bases left unmatched: 18. The CDR3 length is 18 residues. The CDR3 is CASSLDGWEGGTEGEQFF. CDR3 in DNA: TGTGCCAGCAGTTTAGACGGCTGGGAGGGTGGTACCGAGGGTGAGCAGTTCTTC.

This clonotype came up a few times. V gene TRBV12-3 or TRBV12-4 combines with J gene TRBJ2-7; possible D gene TRBD1, 6 bases. The V gene lost 3 bases and the J gene lost 0 bases, with 12 bases spanning the gap. The CDR3 spans 15 residues. The CDR3 protein is CASSFGAGDSYEQYF. In DNA form, the CDR3 reads TGTGCCAGCAGTTTCGGGGCAGGGGACTCCTACGAGCAGTACTTC.

This clonotype was recorded a few times. This chain links TRBV20-1 with TRBJ2-3; 7 bases agree with TRBD2. The V segment lost 6 bases and the J segment 2 bases; nucleotides outside the gene matches: 14. CDR3 length: 16 residues. CDR1 and CDR2 from the germline V gene are DFQATT and SNEGSKA (reference sequence). The CDR3 nucleotides read TGCAGTGCGACAAGGGGAACTAGCGCCCTCACAGATACGCAGTATTTT. Translated: CSATRGTSALTDTQYF.

The gene calls are TRBV20-1 and TRBJ1-2, with 8 bases identical to TRBD1. Germline V gives CDR1 DFQATT, CDR2 SNEGSKA (reference sequence). J lost 1 base, V lost 7 bases, and 14 bases had no gene match. The length of the CDR3 is 16 residues. The CDR3 DNA follows: TGCAGTGGGAAACCGGGGGGACAGGCGAGTAACTATGGCTACACCTTC. Its translation: CSGKPGGQASNYGYTF.

This clonotype has just one count. This chain joins TRBV28 and TRBJ2-3; 8 bases fit TRBD1. Germline V gene lookup returns CDR1 MDHEN and CDR2 SYDVKM. There are 14 residues in the CDR3. V trimming: 10 bases; J trimming: 2 bases; junction bases outside the gene matches: 8. CDR3 amino acids: CATSQGAFTDTQYF. Written as DNA, the CDR3 is TGTGCCACCTCTCAGGGGGCTTTCACAGATACGCAGTATTTT.

This clonotype was detected only once. Written as DNA, the CDR3 is TGTGCCAGCAGTGAGACCTATACAGAAGAAAAACTGTTTTTT. Its protein product is CASSETYTEEKLFF. V gene TRBV28 combines with J gene TRBJ1-4; D uncertain. Germline values: CDR1 MDHEN, CDR2 SYDVKM. This CDR3 comprises 14 residues. Trimming took 5 bases from V and 8 from J, leaving 15 bases between them.

V and J are TRBV6-5 and TRBJ1-5; the D gene is possibly TRBD1 (6 bases). The CDR3 runs 14 residues. Germline CDR1 and CDR2: MNHEY and SVGAGI. V lost 4 bases and J 7 bases, leaving 14 bases between the germline ends. The CDR3 region has the DNA TGTGCCAGCAGTTCCAGTACAGGGAGGCAGCCCCAGCATTTT. Translation gives CASSSSTGRQPQHF.